This T cell receptor (beta chain) was found in a study of cytomegalovirus exposure and HLA in healthy donors. Overall study: Unique TCRs from HLA-typed donors, around 79 million of them, were held in an early data release. The study, taken as a whole, reports: Most likely, a cluster of highly shared sequence variants arose as a sequencing artifact.

Use of 60 Vbeta and 13 Jbeta primers characterized the PCR. Assay used: immunoSEQ multiplex PCR; TCRdb lists only in-frame clones, some missing. The table counts some 130,000 clones; over 1.5% lies in the top ten. The germline V and J ends were trimmed by 4 bases and 1 base, with 13 bases remaining between them. The CDR3 extends over 15 amino acids. Looked up from germline, CDR1 is WNHNN and CDR2 is SYGVQD (reference sequence). As to this clone: Its antigen is as yet unknown.

The receptor comes from a woman aged 35 to 49 in good health and CMV-seropositive. This chain connects TRBV10-1 to TRBJ2-5; tentatively, D is TRBD2 (7 bases). The sample consisted of PBMCs. This CDR3 reads CASSGNRGAQETQYF. Written as DNA, the CDR3 is TGCGCCAGCAGTGGTAATCGGGGGGCCCAAGAGACCCAGTACTTC.